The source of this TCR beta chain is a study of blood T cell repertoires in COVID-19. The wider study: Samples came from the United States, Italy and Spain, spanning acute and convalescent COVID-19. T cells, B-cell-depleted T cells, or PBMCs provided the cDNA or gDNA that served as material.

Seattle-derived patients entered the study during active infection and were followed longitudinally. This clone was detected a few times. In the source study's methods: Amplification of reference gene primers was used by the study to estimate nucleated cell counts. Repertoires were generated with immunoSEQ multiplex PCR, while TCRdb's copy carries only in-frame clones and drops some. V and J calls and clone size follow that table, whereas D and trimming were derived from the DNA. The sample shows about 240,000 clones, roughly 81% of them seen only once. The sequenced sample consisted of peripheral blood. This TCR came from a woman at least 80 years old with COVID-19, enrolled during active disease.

The DNA of the CDR3 is TGTGCCAGCTCACCAGACAGGATCGACTATGGCTACACCTTC. This sequence encodes CASSPDRIDYGYTF. The chain combines TRBV18 with TRBJ1-2; possible D gene TRBD1, 6 bases. V was shortened by 2 bases and J by 3 bases, with 10 bases between the two germline ends. The CDR3 spans 14 residues. In germline, CDR1 is KGHSH, CDR2 LQKENI.